Listed here is a single T cell receptor (beta chain). The target antigen is unknown. The table came from immunoSEQ multiplex PCR; TCRdb's copy has only in-frame clones and leaves some out. The sample records over 100,000 clones, roughly nine tenths being singletons. Germline V CDR1 and CDR2: LNHDA, SQIVND (reference sequence). The CDR3 sequence is 13 residues long. The ends were cut back, 10 bases at V and 0 bases at J, with 12 bases in the middle. The data are from a study of T cell responses to AZD1222 COVID-19 vaccine. About the study: Doses given second, at about 4 or about 12 weeks, were pooled.

The study's findings and limits: At baseline, seropositivity was found in only a handful of AZD1222 recipients. Females made up more of the donors, who were largely white British, and clonal diversity may have come out too low.

This sample comprised peripheral blood, obtained on day 0 of AZD1222 vaccination. This receptor was identified in an adult in good health. The chain is built from TRBV19 and TRBJ1-1; D possibly corresponds to TRBD1 (6 bases). The CDR3 sequence is CATQNRVNTEAFF. CDR3 nucleotides: TGTGCCACCCAAAACAGGGTGAACACTGAAGCTTTCTTT.